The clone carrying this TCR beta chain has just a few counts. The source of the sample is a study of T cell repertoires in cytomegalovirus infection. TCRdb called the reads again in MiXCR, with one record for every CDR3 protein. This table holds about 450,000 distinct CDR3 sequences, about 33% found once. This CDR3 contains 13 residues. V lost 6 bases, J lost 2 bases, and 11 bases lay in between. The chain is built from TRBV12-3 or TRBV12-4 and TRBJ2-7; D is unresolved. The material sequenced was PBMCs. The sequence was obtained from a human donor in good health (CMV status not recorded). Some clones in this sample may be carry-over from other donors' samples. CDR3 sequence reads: CASRPTLTYEQYF. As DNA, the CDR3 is TGTGCCAGCAGGCCGACACTCACCTACGAGCAGTACTTC.